This TCR beta chain was retrieved from a study of blood T cells in healthy people across ages. Study-wide findings and caveats: Unsorted PBMCs prevented conclusive naive versus antigen-experienced comparison. Because donor CMV status was unknown, expanded clonotype changes were possibly confounded.

This CDR3 is built from 16 residues. The germline V gene has CDR1 SGDLS and CDR2 YYNGEE. V lost 4 bases and J lost 0, with 16 bases in between. Peripheral blood was drawn, about 9.1 milliliters per donor. This clonotype was recorded at least ten times. As yet, its antigen is unknown. A second PCR of about 6 to 11 cycles used a sample-barcoded 5' primer and a J-beta primer mix. Via MiXCR, TCRdb re-called the 5' RACE reads, giving one row per CDR3 protein. The data contain about 1,800,000 distinct CDR3 sequences, roughly 30% of them singletons. The sequence was obtained from a woman in her twenties or thirties in good health. V usage is TRBV9 and J usage is TRBJ2-5, with unresolved D. Sample: blood. The CDR3 DNA sequence: TGTGCCAGCAGCCCCGGTACGACGGCGTACCAAGAGACCCAGTACTTC. Translated, it gives CASSPGTTAYQETQYF.